This T cell receptor beta chain was profiled in a study of blood T cell repertoires in COVID-19. Study information: Acute and convalescent COVID-19 specimens originated in the United States, Italy and Spain. Sample material is recorded as cDNA or gDNA derived from T cells, B-cell-depleted T cells, or PBMCs.

Original processing notes: Nucleated cell counts were estimated from reference gene primer amplification. Method: immunoSEQ multiplex PCR; TCRdb's copy keeps in-frame clones and lacks some. Clone size and the V and J calls come from that table; the DNA yielded D and trimming. This sample has 61,000 or so clones, with roughly 84% found just once. V gave up 3 bases and J gave up 1 base, with 10 bases separating them. The CDR3 has 15 amino acids. Germline lookup yields CDR1 PRHDT and CDR2 FYEKMQ (reference sequence). The V call is TRBV13, the J call TRBJ2-1; unclear D gene. This TCR came from a woman in her 70s with acute or convalescent COVID-19. The sequencing input was peripheral blood. The CDR3 protein is CASSFPSQSYNEQFF. The DNA of the CDR3 is TGTGCCAGCAGCTTCCCTAGTCAGTCCTACAATGAGCAGTTCTTC. Together with reference TRBV13 and TRBJ2-1, the CDR3 gives the full variable domain: AAGVIQSPRHLIKEKRETATLKCYPIPRHDTVYWYQQGPGQDPQFLISFYEKMQSDKGSIPDRFSAQQFSDYHSELNMSSLELGDSALYFCASSFPSQSYNEQFFGPGTRLTVL.